These 19 T cell receptor beta chains originate from one sample sequenced in a study of response to subunit inactivated influenza vaccine. TCRdb reprocessed the RT-PCR reads with MiXCR, giving one entry per CDR3 protein. The sample yields hundreds of thousands of distinct CDR3 sequences, around a sixth seen once. The source was PBMCs from blood, collected 5 to 6 days after vaccination. The receptors shown here come from a man aged 50 to 60 who received an inactivated influenza vaccine.

The V gene is TRBV9, the J gene TRBJ2-3; D may be TRBD2 (6 bases). The V end was cut by 2 bases, the J end by 4 bases, with 11 bases between. This CDR3 is 14 amino acids long. CDR1 and CDR2 (germline): SGDLS, YYNGEE. CDR3 sequence (DNA): TGTGCCAGCAGCGTGCGATGGGGGGCAGATACGCAGTATTTT. Protein sequence: CASSVRWGADTQYF.

The chain couples TRBV28 to TRBJ2-7; D is unresolved. CDR3 length: 13 residues. Germline values: CDR1 MDHEN, CDR2 SYDVKM. Trimming cost V 5 bases and J 3 bases, with 11 bases left between them. This CDR3 reads CASSNSMLYEQYF. DNA of the CDR3: TGTGCCAGCAGTAACAGTATGCTCTACGAGCAGTACTTC.

This clonotype was counted between two and nine times. The V call is TRBV28, the J call TRBJ2-1; TRBD2 matches 8 bases. Germline V lookup: CDR1 MDHEN, CDR2 SYDVKM. CDR3 size: 16 residues. V dropped 6 bases and J dropped 10; count of bases not matched to a gene: 17. The CDR3 loop reads CASSGIGGGPSQEQFF. The CDR3 coding sequence is TGTGCCAGCAGCGGAATTGGCGGGGGGCCCTCCCAGGAGCAGTTCTTC.

This clonotype has a count of ten or more. This chain uses TRBV5-1 with TRBJ2-7; 10 nucleotides agree with TRBD2. CDR1 is SGHRS and CDR2 is YFSETQ in the germline V gene. The length of the CDR3 is 18 residues. Losses at the gene ends were 4 bases for V and 0 bases for J; bases not matched to a gene: 13. DNA for the CDR3: TGCGCCAGCAGCCGAGAATGGACTAGCGGCGGAAGCTCCTACGAGCAGTACTTC. Translating it yields CASSREWTSGGSSYEQYF.

This chain connects TRBV29-1 to TRBJ2-7, with 11 bases lining up with TRBD2. The CDR3 extends over 15 amino acids. Germline V gives CDR1 SQVTM, CDR2 ANQGSEA. With 6 bases clipped from V and 3 bases from J, the junction kept 10 bases outside the gene matches. CDR3 loop: CSVSLRLAGNYEQYF. CDR3 DNA sequence: TGCAGCGTCTCCCTGCGACTAGCGGGAAACTACGAGCAGTACTTC.

This clonotype turned up a few times. The chain joins TRBV13 to TRBJ2-7; TRBD2 matches at 10 bases. The CDR3 is 16 amino acids. After removal of 2 bases from V and 3 bases from J, the junction contained 7 bases not matched to a gene. Per germline, CDR1 PRHDT and CDR2 FYEKMQ (reference sequence). The CDR3 DNA reads TGTGCCAGCAGCTTACTAGCGGGAGACGGGGTCTACGAGCAGTACTTC. This sequence encodes CASSLLAGDGVYEQYF.

J is TRBJ1-1 and V is TRBV3-1; D is undetermined. The germline V gene encodes CDR1 LGHDT and CDR2 YNNKEL (reference sequence). Between the trimmed V and J ends, which lost 5 bases and 7 bases, there was a span of 17 bases. The CDR3 length is 14 residues. CDR3 protein: CASSFNTHAVEAFF. The CDR3 nucleotides are TGTGCCAGCAGCTTTAATACTCATGCGGTTGAAGCTTTCTTT.

The chain carries TRBV19 and TRBJ1-5; 7 nucleotides agree with TRBD1. The length of the CDR3 is 15 residues. CDR1 LNHDA and CDR2 SQIVND come from the germline V gene (reference sequence). V lost 6 bases and J lost 0; bases outside the gene matches: 5. This chain's CDR3 is CASRTTGDSNQPQHF. CDR3 DNA: TGTGCCAGTAGGACTACAGGGGATAGCAATCAGCCCCAGCATTTT.

Written as DNA, the CDR3 is TGTGCCGCCGGGACAGGGGATACAGAAGCTTTCTTT. This gives the protein CAAGTGDTEAFF. The chain has TRBV10-3 and TRBJ1-1, with 10 bases that match TRBD1. V shed 11 bases, J shed 8 bases, and the junction held 8 bases outside the gene matches. The CDR3 consists of 12 residues. Germline V gene data show CDR1 as ENHRY and CDR2 as SYGVKD.

V usage is TRBV12-3 or TRBV12-4 and J usage is TRBJ1-4; D call uncertain. V was pared by 6 bases and J by 5 bases, with 13 bases between. CDR3 length equals 14 residues. In DNA, the CDR3 is TGTGCCAGCAGCCTCTTTGGGGAAAATGAAAAACTGTTTTTT. Translated: CASSLFGENEKLFF.

This clonotype was seen a single time. The chain carries TRBV7-8 and TRBJ1-4, with D perhaps TRBD1 (5 bases). The germline CDR1 and CDR2 sequences are SGHVS and FQNEAQ. V was shortened by 5 bases and J by 8 bases, with 6 bases between the two germline ends. The CDR3 totals 11 residues. DNA of the CDR3: TGTGCCAGCAGCGGGGCGGAAAAACTGTTTTTT. Its translation is CASSGAEKLFF.

This clonotype has just a few counts. The genes are TRBV6-5 and TRBJ1-4; D is unresolved. Per the germline V gene, CDR1 is MNHEY and CDR2 is SVGAGI. V was shortened by 0 bases and J by 5 bases, with 7 bases between the two germline ends. The length of the CDR3 is 14 residues. The CDR3 nucleotides are TGTGCCAGCAGTTACTCGGGAGGGAATGAAAAACTGTTTTTT. It specifies CASSYSGGNEKLFF.

This clonotype was seen only a few times. V gene TRBV7-9 combines with J gene TRBJ2-4; tentatively, D is TRBD2 (6 bases). V was trimmed by 4 bases and J by 0 bases, leaving 16 bases between them. Germline values: CDR1 SEHNR, CDR2 FQNEAQ (reference sequence). This CDR3 has 17 amino acids. CDR3 DNA: TGTGCCAGCAGCTACGCCCGGGACTCCTTAGCCAAAAACATTCAGTACTTC. It specifies CASSYARDSLAKNIQYF.

The J gene is TRBJ2-1, the V gene TRBV7-9; D gene unclear. V lost 2 bases to trimming and J lost 5 bases, with 10 bases between them. This CDR3 region has 14 residues. CDR1 is SEHNR, CDR2 FQNEAQ, per germline (reference sequence). As DNA, the CDR3 is TGTGCCAGCAGCTTACGAGCGTCCAACAATGAGCAGTTCTTC. The encoded protein is CASSLRASNNEQFF.

This clonotype appeared a few times. The rearrangement links TRBV15 to TRBJ2-1, with a tentative D call TRBD1 (8 bases). The V gene lost 2 bases and the J gene lost 6 bases, with 14 bases spanning the gap. The CDR3 sequence is 15 residues long. Per the germline V gene, CDR1 is LNHNV and CDR2 is YYDKDF (reference sequence). The CDR3 DNA is TGTGCCACCAGCAGAACCAACAGGGGGGGCAATGAGCAGTTCTTC. Its protein is CATSRTNRGGNEQFF.

The chain couples TRBV4-1 to TRBJ2-3; no reliable D call. The length of the CDR3 is 14 residues. The germline gives CDR1 MGHRA, CDR2 YSYEKL. V was cut by 0 bases and J by 3 bases, with 7 bases left in between. The CDR3 region is CASSQDAQTDTQYF. The CDR3 DNA reads as TGCGCCAGCAGCCAAGATGCACAGACAGATACGCAGTATTTT.

This clonotype was seen many times. The chain uses TRBV5-6 and TRBJ2-7; the match to TRBD1 covers 10 bases. The CDR3 is 15 amino acids. V trimming: 3 bases; J trimming: 4 bases; junction bases outside the gene matches: 7. The germline CDR1 and CDR2 sequences are SGHDT and YYEEEE. Here the CDR3 DNA reads TGTGCCAGCAGCTCCTACCGGGACAGGGGTTACGAGCAGTACTTC. Translated: CASSSYRDRGYEQYF. Looking up the rest from reference TRBV5-6 and TRBJ2-7 gives the full variable domain: DAGVTQSPTHLIKTRGQQVTLRCSPKSGHDTVSWYQQALGQGPQFIFQYYEEEERQRGNFPDRFSGHQFPNYSSELNVNALLLGDSALYLCASSSYRDRGYEQYFGPGTRLTVT.

This clonotype was counted a few times. The V call is TRBV29-1, the J call TRBJ1-1; 7 bases fit TRBD1. The CDR3 is 15 residues long. V gave up 6 bases and J gave up 1 base; unmatched junction bases: 11. Germline loops: CDR1 SQVTM, CDR2 ANQGSEA. The CDR3 nucleotides read TGCAGCGTCGGTAGGTTGGGACAGTCGAACACTGAAGCTTTCTTT. It codes for CSVGRLGQSNTEAFF.

The sample holds many counts of this clonotype. This chain joins TRBV10-3 and TRBJ2-3, with D possibly TRBD2 on 5 matching bases. Between the trimmed V and J ends, which lost 7 bases and 0 bases, there was a span of 8 bases. Germline V CDR1 and CDR2: ENHRY, SYGVKD. This CDR3 contains 13 residues. CDR3 sequence reads: CAITGRSTDTQYF. Written as DNA, the CDR3 is TGTGCCATCACGGGGAGAAGCACAGATACGCAGTATTTT.